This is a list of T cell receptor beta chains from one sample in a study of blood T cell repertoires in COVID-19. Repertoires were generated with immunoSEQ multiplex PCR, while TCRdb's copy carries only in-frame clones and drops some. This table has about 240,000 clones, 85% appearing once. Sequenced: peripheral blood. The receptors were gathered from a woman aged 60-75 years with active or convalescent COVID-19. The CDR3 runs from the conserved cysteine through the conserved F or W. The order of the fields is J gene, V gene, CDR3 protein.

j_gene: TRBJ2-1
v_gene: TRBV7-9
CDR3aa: CASSIEARTGGSYNEQFF

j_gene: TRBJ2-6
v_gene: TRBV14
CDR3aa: CARGFPGQGSYITPGANVLTF

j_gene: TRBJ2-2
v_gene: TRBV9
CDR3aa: CASSVASTGELFF

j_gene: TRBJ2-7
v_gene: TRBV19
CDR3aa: CASSIKRERGYEQYF

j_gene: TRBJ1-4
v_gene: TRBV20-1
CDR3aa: CSASWPRGEKLFF

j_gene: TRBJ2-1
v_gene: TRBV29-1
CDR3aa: CSVDPRGIEGNEQFF

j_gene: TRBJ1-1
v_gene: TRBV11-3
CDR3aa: CASSFEHGGSGTEAFF

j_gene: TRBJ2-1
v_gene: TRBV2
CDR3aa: CASSEMTGWHEQFF

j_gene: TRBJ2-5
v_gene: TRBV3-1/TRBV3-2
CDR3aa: CASSQWASQETQYF

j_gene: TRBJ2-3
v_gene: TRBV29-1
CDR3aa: CSIQEGVDTQYF

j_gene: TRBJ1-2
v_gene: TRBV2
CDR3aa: CASIPRQGRRGYTF

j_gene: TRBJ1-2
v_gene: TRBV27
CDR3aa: CASSSRGGAAYGYTF

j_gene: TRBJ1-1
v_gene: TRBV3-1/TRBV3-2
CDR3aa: CASSQEGRAEAFF

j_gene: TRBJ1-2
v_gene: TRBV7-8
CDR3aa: CASSYGTETLYGYTF